These 31 T cell receptor beta chains originate from one sample sequenced in a study of T cell responses to AZD1222 COVID-19 vaccine. The method was immunoSEQ multiplex PCR; TCRdb's version includes in-frame clones alone and lacks a portion of them. The table records 110,000 or so clones, around 76% of them present only once. The starting material was peripheral blood, obtained on day 0 of AZD1222 vaccination. These TCRs come from an adult in good health.

This chain joins TRBV6-2 or TRBV6-3 and TRBJ2-7; D uncertain. This CDR3 spans 12 amino acids. V was trimmed by 5 bases and J by 5 bases, leaving 10 bases between them. Germline V gives CDR1 MNHEY, CDR2 SVGEGT. The chain's CDR3 is CASSDVTNEQYF. CDR3 nucleotides: TGTGCCAGCAGTGATGTGACCAACGAGCAGTACTTC.

This clone appeared a single time. The chain couples TRBV19 to TRBJ1-2, with D uncertain. Trimming took off 6 bases at V and 4 bases at J, with 18 bases between the two ends. Germline loops: CDR1 LNHDA, CDR2 SQIVND (reference sequence). The CDR3 spans 15 residues. This CDR3 is CASRDREGLTYGYTF. The CDR3 nucleotides read TGTGCCAGTAGGGACCGGGAGGGATTAACCTATGGCTACACCTTC.

V usage is TRBV5-8 and J usage is TRBJ1-3, with D unresolved. The germline V gene has CDR1 SGHTS and CDR2 YDEGEE. There are 14 residues in the CDR3. The V end was cut by 0 bases, the J end by 0 bases, with 4 bases between. The CDR3 coding sequence is TGTGCCAGCAGCTTGGGGTCCTCTGGAAACACCATATATTTT. Its translation: CASSLGSSGNTIYF.

The chain recombines TRBV12-5 with TRBJ2-1; D may be TRBD1 (5 bases). The CDR3 has 14 amino acids. CDR1 and CDR2 from the germline V gene are LGHNT and FRNRAP. V was clipped by 1 base and J by 4 bases, with 8 bases between them. The CDR3 DNA is TGTGCTAGTGGTTTGGGAACAGGTTACAATGAGCAGTTCTTC. Protein: CASGLGTGYNEQFF.

The V and J genes are TRBV4-3 and TRBJ2-4, with TRBD2 identical over 12 bases. Germline V gives CDR1 LGHNA, CDR2 YSLEER. CDR3 length equals 15 residues. V dropped 4 bases and J dropped 7; count of bases not matched to a gene: 5. CDR3 in amino acids: CASSRASGGANIQYF. As DNA, the CDR3 is TGCGCCAGCAGCCGAGCTAGCGGGGGGGCTAACATTCAGTACTTC.

The CDR3 DNA reads TGTGCCAGCAGAACCCGGGACTCTGGGGCCAACGTCCTGACTTTC. Its protein product is CASRTRDSGANVLTF. The chain carries TRBV6-5 and TRBJ2-6; possibly TRBD2 for D (5 bases). Germline V lookup: CDR1 MNHEY, CDR2 SVGAGI. The CDR3 runs 15 residues. Trimming removed 6 bases from V and 0 bases from J, with 9 bases in between.

This rearrangement joins TRBV19 to TRBJ2-5, with D unclear. The CDR3 loop spans 13 amino acids. Between the trimmed V and J ends, which lost 3 bases and 1 base, there was a span of 6 bases. Germline V CDR1 and CDR2: LNHDA, SQIVND (reference sequence). The CDR3: CASSIRVQETQYF. The DNA of the CDR3 is TGTGCCAGTAGTATCCGAGTCCAAGAGACCCAGTACTTC.

This rearrangement joins TRBV10-3 to TRBJ2-7; D remains ambiguous. CDR1 is ENHRY and CDR2 is SYGVKD in the germline V gene. The CDR3 length is 13 residues. Trimming pared 5 bases from V and 4 bases from J, leaving 12 bases between. CDR3 coding DNA: TGTGCCATCAGTCCCCGCGATACTTACGAGCAGTACTTC. Translated: CAISPRDTYEQYF.

The DNA of the CDR3 is TGTGCCAGCAGCTTGTCGGACAGGGCCTACGAGCAGTACTTC. Amino acid sequence: CASSLSDRAYEQYF. This chain links TRBV5-6 with TRBJ2-7; TRBD1 aligns across 8 bases. The trim removed 1 base at V and 2 bases at J, leaving 2 bases unmatched. Germline values: CDR1 SGHDT, CDR2 YYEEEE. The CDR3 runs to 14 residues. The full variable domain, its missing parts supplied by reference TRBV5-6 and TRBJ2-7, is DAGVTQSPTHLIKTRGQQVTLRCSPKSGHDTVSWYQQALGQGPQFIFQYYEEEERQRGNFPDRFSGHQFPNYSSELNVNALLLGDSALYLCASSLSDRAYEQYFGPGTRLTVT.

The gene calls are TRBV5-6 and TRBJ1-1; D is undetermined. The germline gives CDR1 SGHDT, CDR2 YYEEEE. This CDR3 region has 14 residues. V lost 0 bases and J lost 0, with 6 bases in between. The CDR3 protein is CASSLDELNTEAFF. CDR3 coding DNA: TGTGCCAGCAGCTTGGACGAGCTGAACACTGAAGCTTTCTTT. Full variable domain (remainder filled in from reference TRBV5-6 and TRBJ1-1): DAGVTQSPTHLIKTRGQQVTLRCSPKSGHDTVSWYQQALGQGPQFIFQYYEEEERQRGNFPDRFSGHQFPNYSSELNVNALLLGDSALYLCASSLDELNTEAFFGQGTRLTVV.

V usage is TRBV24-1 and J usage is TRBJ2-1; 7 nucleotides align to TRBD1. V dropped 2 bases and J dropped 0; count of bases not matched to a gene: 3. The germline CDR1 and CDR2 sequences are KGHDR and SFDVKD. This CDR3 region has 16 residues. CDR3 sequence: CATSDSTGSSYNEQFF. The CDR3 DNA sequence: TGTGCCACCAGTGATTCGACAGGGAGCTCCTACAATGAGCAGTTCTTC.

The chain has TRBV6-2 or TRBV6-3 and TRBJ1-6, with D unclear. CDR3 length equals 13 residues. Trimming removed 6 bases at V and 7 bases at J, with 10 bases between. The germline CDR1 and CDR2 sequences are MNHEY and SVGEGT. In nucleotides, the CDR3 is TGTGCCAGCAGCACCTACAGCAATTCACCCCTCCACTTT. Residues: CASSTYSNSPLHF.

This CDR3 is CASSLRGSGTLHF. The CDR3 coding sequence is TGTGCCAGCAGCCTTCGCGGCAGCGGGACCCTCCACTTT. The chain has TRBV11-1 and TRBJ1-6; D unclear. The ends were cut back, 5 bases at V and 14 bases at J, with 16 bases in the middle. This CDR3 contains 13 residues. Germline CDR1 SGHAT, CDR2 FQDESV (reference sequence).

The chain links TRBV3-1 (or the pseudogene TRBV3-2) to TRBJ1-2; TRBD1 might be the D (6 bases). V dropped 1 base and J dropped 6 bases, with 15 bases sitting between them. This CDR3 has 15 amino acids. Germline values: CDR1 LGHDT, CDR2 YNNKEL (reference sequence). In DNA, the CDR3 is TGTGCCAGCAGCCAAGCCCGAACAGGGAGGGATGGCTACACCTTC. Translated: CASSQARTGRDGYTF.

The chain couples TRBV7-9 to TRBJ2-7; D is ambiguous. Per germline, CDR1 SEHNR and CDR2 FQNEAQ (reference sequence). Trimming pared 3 bases from V and 1 base from J, leaving 4 bases between. The CDR3 contains 12 residues. CDR3 sequence reads: CASSFSSYEQYF. The CDR3 region has the DNA TGTGCCAGCAGCTTCTCATCCTACGAGCAGTACTTC. The entire variable domain, with the rest obtained from reference TRBV7-9 and TRBJ2-7, is as follows: DTGVSQNPRHKITKRGQNVTFRCDPISEHNRLYWYRQTLGQGPEFLTYFQNEAQLEKSRLLSDRFSAERPKGSFSTLEIQRTEQGDSAMYLCASSFSSYEQYFGPGTRLTVT.

The rearrangement uses TRBV27 and TRBJ1-1; D gene ambiguous. The ends were cut back, 0 bases at V and 4 bases at J, with 6 bases in the middle. Germline V gene sequence: CDR1 MNHEY, CDR2 SMNVEV (reference sequence). CDR3 length equals 13 residues. CDR3 protein: CASSLSAGTEAFF. CDR3 in DNA: TGTGCCAGCAGTTTATCTGCGGGCACTGAAGCTTTCTTT.

The V gene is TRBV5-5, the J gene TRBJ2-3; the match to TRBD2 covers 11 bases. The CDR3 runs to 17 residues. CDR1 is SGHKS and CDR2 is YYEKEE in the germline V gene (reference sequence). V lost 3 bases and J lost 2; bases outside the gene matches: 8. The CDR3 DNA reads TGTGCCAGCAGCTCGGATGAGACTAGCGGGGCCACAGATACGCAGTATTTT. As protein: CASSSDETSGATDTQYF.

V gene TRBV10-2 combines with J gene TRBJ2-3; D gene uncertain. The CDR3 length is 14 residues. Germline V gene sequence: CDR1 WSHSY, CDR2 SAAADI. V was shortened by 1 base and J by 5 bases, with 10 bases between the two germline ends. The CDR3 sequence is CASSEFAGLDTQYF. The CDR3 coding sequence is TGCGCCAGCAGTGAGTTTGCTGGTCTAGATACGCAGTATTTT.

The chain couples TRBV29-1 to TRBJ2-1; D uncertain. Germline CDR1 and CDR2: SQVTM and ANQGSEA. Deletions cut 5 bases from V and 0 bases from J, with 11 bases between. The CDR3 is 14 amino acids. The CDR3 here is CSVNKGSSYNEQFF. The DNA for the CDR3 is TGCAGCGTTAACAAGGGATCCTCCTACAATGAGCAGTTCTTC.

J is TRBJ2-5 and V is TRBV5-1; TRBD1 might be the D (5 bases). Trimming pared 2 bases from V and 4 bases from J, leaving 12 bases between. The CDR3 contains 14 residues. CDR1 and CDR2 (germline): SGHRS, YFSETQ. CDR3 sequence: CASSFVWGGETQYF. CDR3 sequence (DNA): TGCGCCAGCAGCTTCGTCTGGGGCGGAGAGACCCAGTACTTC. The variable domain in full, completed from reference TRBV5-1 and TRBJ2-5, reads KAGVTQTPRYLIKTRGQQVTLSCSPISGHRSVSWYQQTPGQGLQFLFEYFSETQRNKGNFPGRFSGRQFSNSRSEMNVSTLELGDSALYLCASSFVWGGETQYFGPGTRLLVL.

The chain is built from TRBV19 and TRBJ1-6; 11 nucleotides agree with TRBD1. Germline values: CDR1 LNHDA, CDR2 SQIVND (reference sequence). Trimming cost V 5 bases and J 7 bases; bases outside gene matches: 4. CDR3 length: 15 amino acids. In DNA form, the CDR3 reads TGTGCCAGTAGTGTGGACAGGGGGCTAAATTCACCCCTCCACTTT. This gives the protein CASSVDRGLNSPLHF.

This clone was found once. The chain joins TRBV7-2 to TRBJ1-6; possibly TRBD1 for D (6 bases). This CDR3 region has 16 residues. The germline V gene has CDR1 SGHTA and CDR2 FQGNSA. With 2 bases removed from V and 6 bases from J, the gap between germline ends came to 14 bases. Written as DNA, the CDR3 is TGTGCCAGCAGCTTACGAGTAGGCAGGGGTAATTCACCCCTCCACTTT. Residues: CASSLRVGRGNSPLHF.

Only one count was recorded for this clone. The chain uses TRBV7-9 and TRBJ1-1; D remains ambiguous. The CDR3 runs 13 residues. The ends were cut back, 5 bases at V and 4 bases at J, with 11 bases in the middle. The germline V gene encodes CDR1 SEHNR and CDR2 FQNEAQ (reference sequence). The chain's CDR3 is CASSRISITEAFF. CDR3 coding DNA: TGTGCCAGCAGCCGCATCTCCATCACTGAAGCTTTCTTT. The full variable domain, in which reference TRBV7-9 and TRBJ1-1 provide the parts outside the CDR3, is DTGVSQNPRHKITKRGQNVTFRCDPISEHNRLYWYRQTLGQGPEFLTYFQNEAQLEKSRLLSDRFSAERPKGSFSTLEIQRTEQGDSAMYLCASSRISITEAFFGQGTRLTVV.

This sequence joins TRBV11-2 and TRBJ2-7; possibly TRBD2 for D (5 bases). The V gene lost 5 bases and the J gene lost 0 bases, with 14 bases spanning the gap. This CDR3 is built from 15 residues. Germline values: CDR1 SGHAT, CDR2 FQNNGV. The CDR3 sequence is CASSPSPGNSYEQYF. As DNA, the CDR3 is TGTGCCAGCAGCCCCAGTCCGGGAAACTCCTACGAGCAGTACTTC.

The chain carries TRBV7-2 and TRBJ1-3, with D unresolved. Germline CDR1 reads SGHTA; CDR2 reads FQGNSA. This CDR3 is built from 15 residues. Trimming removed 5 bases from V and 1 base from J, with 12 bases in between. CDR3: CASSRKQSSGNTIYF. CDR3 coding DNA: TGTGCCAGCAGCCGGAAACAGTCGTCTGGAAACACCATATATTTT.

The chain uses TRBV10-3 and TRBJ1-1; 10 bases align to TRBD1. The CDR3 has 17 residues. Germline CDR1 and CDR2: ENHRY and SYGVKD. Trimming at V came to 3 bases and at J to 0 bases, leaving 7 bases not matched to a gene. CDR3 amino acids: CAISETGTGAMNTEAFF. CDR3 sequence (DNA): TGTGCCATCAGTGAAACCGGGACAGGGGCCATGAACACTGAAGCTTTCTTT.

The chain is built from TRBV11-2 and TRBJ1-3; no reliable D call. Germline V CDR1 and CDR2: SGHAT, FQNNGV. With 5 bases removed from V and 1 base from J, the gap between germline ends came to 6 bases. The CDR3 totals 13 residues. CDR3 region: CASSGNSGNTIYF. CDR3 DNA: TGTGCCAGCAGCGGGAATTCTGGAAACACCATATATTTT.

This chain connects TRBV11-2 to TRBJ2-1; 9 positions match TRBD1. V trimming: 6 bases; J trimming: 8 bases; junction bases outside the gene matches: 14. The CDR3 spans 16 residues. Germline V gene sequence: CDR1 SGHAT, CDR2 FQNNGV. The CDR3 DNA follows: TGTGCCAGCAGGTCTAGCTGGGGACAGGGCATGGATGAGCAGTTCTTC. Translation: CASRSSWGQGMDEQFF.

The chain is built from TRBV5-6 and TRBJ2-7; a possible D gene is TRBD1 (5 bases). Germline-derived CDR1 and CDR2 are SGHDT and YYEEEE. Between the trimmed V and J ends, which lost 2 bases and 2 bases, there was a span of 20 bases. The CDR3 spans 17 residues. CDR3: CASSFRQGLNSAYEQYF. The CDR3, as DNA: TGTGCCAGCAGCTTTCGGCAGGGATTGAACTCAGCCTACGAGCAGTACTTC.

The chain recombines TRBV18 with TRBJ2-5; D gene unclear. The CDR3 runs to 14 residues. Germline values: CDR1 KGHSH, CDR2 LQKENI. The V gene lost 3 bases and the J gene lost 1 base, with 9 bases spanning the gap. CDR3 residues: CASSPFVIQETQYF. CDR3 nucleotide sequence: TGTGCCAGCTCACCGTTCGTAATCCAAGAGACCCAGTACTTC.

This clone was found once. The chain has TRBV6-5 and TRBJ2-5; TRBD2 aligns across 8 bases. Trimming took 7 bases from V and 5 from J; bases not matched to a gene: 3. Germline CDR1 is MNHEY and CDR2 is SVGAGI. The CDR3 has 12 residues. The CDR3 spells CASKSGGETQYF. The CDR3 bases are TGTGCCAGCAAGTCGGGGGGGGAGACCCAGTACTTC.